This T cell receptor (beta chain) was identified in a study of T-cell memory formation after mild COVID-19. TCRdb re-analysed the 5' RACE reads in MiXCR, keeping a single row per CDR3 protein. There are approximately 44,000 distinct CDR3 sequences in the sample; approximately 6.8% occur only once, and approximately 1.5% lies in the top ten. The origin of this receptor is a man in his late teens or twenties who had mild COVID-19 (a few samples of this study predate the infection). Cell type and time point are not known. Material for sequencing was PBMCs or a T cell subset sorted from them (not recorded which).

Here the CDR3 reads CASSPRTGNEQYF. The CDR3 nucleotides read TGTGCCAGCAGCCCTCGGACAGGGAACGAGCAGTACTTC. The genes are TRBV7-8 and TRBJ2-7; 8 bases are shared with TRBD1. In germline, CDR1 is SGHVS, CDR2 FQNEAQ. V shed 5 bases, J shed 5 bases, and the junction held 5 bases outside the gene matches. The CDR3 has 13 residues.